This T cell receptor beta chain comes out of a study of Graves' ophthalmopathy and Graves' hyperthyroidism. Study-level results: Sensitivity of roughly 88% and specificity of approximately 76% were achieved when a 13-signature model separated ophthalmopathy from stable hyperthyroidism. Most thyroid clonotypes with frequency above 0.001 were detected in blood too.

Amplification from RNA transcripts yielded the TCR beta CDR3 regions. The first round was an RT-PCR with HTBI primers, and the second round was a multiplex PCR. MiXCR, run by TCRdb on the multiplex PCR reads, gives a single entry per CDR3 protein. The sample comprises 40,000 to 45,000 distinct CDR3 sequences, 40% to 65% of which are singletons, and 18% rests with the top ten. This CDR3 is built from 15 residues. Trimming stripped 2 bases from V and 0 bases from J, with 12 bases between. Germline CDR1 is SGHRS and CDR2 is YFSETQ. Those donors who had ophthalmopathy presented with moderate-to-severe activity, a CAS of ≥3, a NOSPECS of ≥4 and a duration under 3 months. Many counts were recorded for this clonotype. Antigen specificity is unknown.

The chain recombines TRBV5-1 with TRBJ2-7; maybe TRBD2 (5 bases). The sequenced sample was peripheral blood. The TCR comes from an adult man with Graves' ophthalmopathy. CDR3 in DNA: TGCGCCAGCAGCTTAGGGTCTGGGAGCTCCTACGAGCAGTACTTC. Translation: CASSLGSGSSYEQYF.